This T cell receptor (beta chain) was identified during a study of cytomegalovirus exposure and HLA in healthy donors (dated by TCRdb to about 2017). Regarding the complete study: According to an earlier analysis of a few hundred of the donors, 150 million to 200 million T cells yielded 117 million unique TCR beta sequences and less than 300 Gb of sequence data. HLA typing included class I and class II loci at four-digit resolution. Among the approximately 420 genotyped donors, roughly 80% belonged to the genetic ancestry cluster associated with self-reported Caucasian donors. In addition to the first cohort of 650 to 750 subjects, a separate validation cohort of 120 different subjects was used. An earlier analysis of 587 of the donors used high-throughput TCR beta sequencing to judge whether each TCR beta V gene segment behaved as functional or pseudogenic. An early release covering roughly 640 HLA-typed donors comprised about 290 gigabases of sequencing data and 85 million or so unique TCR sequences. The study was designed to test whether signatures of past pathogen exposure could be identified by cataloging public T cell receptors. The study profiled the T cell repertoires of hundreds of subjects by immunosequencing and related them to cytomegalovirus serostatus. A later genetic analysis used genome-wide SNP genotypes for about three fifths of the roughly 700 donors, treating that subset as a discovery cohort. All discovery cohort repertoires had been generated on a single sequencing platform. Typing coverage differed by locus: A, B, C, DRB1 and DQB1 were typed in roughly 620-630 donors, DQA1 in roughly 510, DPA1 in around 600, and DPB1 in 472. To predict cytomegalovirus infection status, the study combined high-throughput TCR immunosequencing, statistical association of individual TCRs with disease status, and machine learning. Among about 410 genotyped donors of the cohort, an average of around 250,000 unique TCR beta nucleotide sequences was sequenced per donor, of which 15% to 20% were non-productive. Donor age, sex, ethnicity and CMV serostatus were collected together with the repertoire data. The later analysis used no new phenotypic data to find candidate immune exposures, relying instead on TCR beta sequences and their occurrence across donors. In a later analysis, previously published TCR beta repertoires from hundreds of donors were re-analyzed and high-resolution HLA genotyping was added so that TCR occurrence patterns could be studied. A handful of DR-DQ haplotypes were treated as single units for association and clustering because of strong linkage in the cohort.

A remark on this clone: The antigen it recognizes is unknown. The input lacks base qualities; no much larger clone sits a single base away.

The cohort was made up of approximately 670 healthy bone marrow donors. At the time of sampling, every cohort member was nominally healthy, though immune exposures that went unrecorded were likely present. The donor tested CMV seropositive and was one of the 289 seropositive cohort members. A peripheral blood sample was provided by each donor, and peripheral blood mononuclear cells were used for TCR beta sequencing. Genomic DNA extraction from the blood cell samples was performed with the Qiagen DNeasy Blood Extraction Kit. Library preparation employed the immunoSEQ multiplex PCR assay. A mixture of 60 forward primers for TCR Vbeta segments and 13 reverse primers for TCR Jbeta segments was used in the multiplex PCR. The CDR3 region of rearranged TCR beta genes was amplified from genomic DNA with a multiplex PCR assay. On the Illumina HiSeq System, the amplified TCR beta libraries were sequenced as 87-base-pair reads. As for how the authors treated the data: A later analysis counted about 80 million unique TCR beta chains across the 650 to 700 repertoires, and some 11 million of these chains were shared by at least two donors. Raw reads were error-corrected and collapsed into unique sequences with a nearest-neighbor algorithm that merged closely related sequences to remove PCR and sequencing errors. V, D and J gene segments were assigned by aligning CDR3 sequences to IMGT reference sequences. Each retained sequence needed at least a six-nucleotide match to both a V gene segment and a J gene segment. A rearrangement was called productive if the CDR3 had no stop codons and remained in frame with V and J, and every other rearrangement was called non-productive. CDR3 was defined according to IMGT convention as the region running from the second conserved V-encoded cysteine to the conserved J-encoded phenylalanine. The earlier analysis of fewer than 700 of the donors excluded sequences that lacked an unambiguous match to a single V gene segment. An earlier analysis of a few hundred of the donors classified V segments as functional when productive rearrangements were above 56.7% and as segregating when the standard deviation between donors was above 5%. A statistical classification framework was built to diagnose cytomegalovirus status from the catalog of TCR beta chain sequences. In a later analysis, TCR nucleotide sequences were compared against IMGT/GENE-DB human TR gene sequences so that V and J genes could be assigned. The TCRdist pipeline was used in a later analysis to assign CDR3 sequences and most-parsimonious VDJ recombination scenarios. In a later analysis, each TCR beta chain was defined by its CDR3 amino acid sequence together with its V-gene family, and reads without a unique V-gene family were excluded. A later analysis removed 550 to 700 highly shared, low-generation-probability nucleotide sequences to deal with suspected cross-contamination and a sequencing artifact. In a later analysis, a clonal expansion index for each public chain was calculated from normalized within-repertoire ranks of inferred template counts. In a later analysis, generation probabilities were computed with a VDJ recombination model fitted to out-of-frame rearrangements, and the resulting probabilities were checked against IGoR. In a later analysis, hypergeometric tests were used to score TCR-TCR, TCR-HLA and TCR-CMV co-occurrence, with a repertoire-size bias correction applied to TCR pairs. In a later analysis, false discovery rates were estimated by permuting HLA or CMV assignments 20 times. In a later analysis, co-occurring TCRs were grouped with DBSCAN, and TCRdist sequence similarity was added when clustering was performed within HLA-allele-positive subsets. For co-occurrence clustering, repertoires with fewer than 30,000 or more than 120,000 public chains were excluded, along with about five repertoires with anomalous nucleotide sharing. TCRdb provides this immuneACCESS table in a form limited to in-frame rearrangements. Some clones are lacking; in checked studies, under half of them reflect an unresolved V gene, and why the rest are absent is not known. V, J and clone size reflect that table, while D and trimming were determined from the DNA. This sample comprises approximately 140,000 clones, about 60% of them detected only once. The ten largest clones represent roughly 6.4% of the sample.

The research as a whole found: A few of the identified cytomegalovirus-associated TCR beta chains were confirmed in vitro to be specific for cytomegalovirus antigens. In a later analysis, HLA-associated TCR beta chains were found to be more clonally expanded and to have lower generation probabilities than equally common non-associated chains. A later analysis found that TCR association rates varied across HLA loci, with DRB1 alleles showing the most associated TCRs and HLA-C alleles the fewest. In this cohort, only TCR beta chains were sequenced, and detectable features were limited by the absence of alpha or paired-chain data. An earlier analysis of 587 of the donors showed that most TCR beta V segments appeared in productive rearrangements either about 87% or about 30% of the time, which broadly matched IMGT annotations. The authors suggested that the approach could potentially be extended to other disease states and immunological phenotypes. Immune exposure information for the cohort was limited to CMV serostatus. A later genetic analysis reported fewer N-insertions in productive TCRs among donors in an Asian-associated ancestry cluster than the roughly 650-donor mean. Because counts were too low, about 18 rarely observed V segments, including chromosome 9 orphons, were excluded from the earlier analysis of 587 of the donors. In the study, roughly 160 TCR beta chains were listed as associated with cytomegalovirus. The 87-base-pair reads could not distinguish some IMGT-functional V segments, including TRBV6-2 and TRBV6-3, so those segments were excluded. Roughly uniform sequencing depth across donors was assumed in presence/absence analyses, although this assumption may not hold. A later analysis reported that several top co-occurrence clusters appeared linked to parvovirus B19, influenza, CMV and Epstein-Barr virus. Assigning TCR associations to individual alleles was difficult when HLA alleles, especially DR and DQ, strongly co-occurred. Across donors, most TCR sequences were observed very rarely, whereas some public TCRs were present in many individuals. A further reported finding was that TCR beta sequences accurately predicted the HLA-A and HLA-B alleles for most subjects in the first cohort. Correlated functional status among segregating V segments might reflect linkage disequilibrium, but an unknown experimental factor could not be ruled out. The sequencing pipeline was judged likely to have produced a cluster of highly shared sequence variants as a technical artifact. In a later genetic analysis, a missense DCLRE1C variant was associated with V-gene and J-gene trimming of TCR beta chains, and the association was replicated in an independent cohort. In a later analysis, most CMV-associated TCR beta chains were found to appear HLA-restricted, with HLA associations seemingly driven largely by CMV exposure. The classifier was reported to diagnose cytomegalovirus status with high specificity and sensitivity in both the original cohort and the validation cohort. In a later analysis, 16,951 TCR beta sequences were associated with specific HLA alleles at a false discovery rate of 0.05. Because HLA typing was missing for some donors at each locus, association tests included only the typed subset.

The CDR3 holds 17 amino acids from the cysteine to the phenylalanine. The kept DNA is CDR3 alone, 51 bases in frame from the first base. Trimming costs V 2 bases and J 0 bases, and their ends lie 14 bases apart. CDR1 and CDR2 (MDHEN, SYDVKM) derive from the germline V gene. This TCR was sampled from a woman aged 60-75 years in good health and CMV-seropositive. The sequenced sample was PBMCs. Recombination joined TRBV28 with TRBJ2-1; possibly the D gene is TRBD2, per 6 matching bases. The base sequence is TGTGCCAGCAGTTTAAGCTCTCGGGGGAGCTCCTACAATGAGCAGTTCTTC. Its amino acids are CASSLSSRGSSYNEQFF.